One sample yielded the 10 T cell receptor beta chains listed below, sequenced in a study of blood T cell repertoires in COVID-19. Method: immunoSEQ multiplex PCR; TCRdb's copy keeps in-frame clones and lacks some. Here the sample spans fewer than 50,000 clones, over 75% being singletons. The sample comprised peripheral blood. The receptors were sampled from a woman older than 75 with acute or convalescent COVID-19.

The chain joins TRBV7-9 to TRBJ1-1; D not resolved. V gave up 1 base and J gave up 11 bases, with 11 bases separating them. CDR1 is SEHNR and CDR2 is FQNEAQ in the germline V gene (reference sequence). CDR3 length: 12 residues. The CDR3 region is CASSLDLAVAFF. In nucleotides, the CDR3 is TGTGCCAGCAGCTTAGATCTGGCCGTTGCTTTCTTT. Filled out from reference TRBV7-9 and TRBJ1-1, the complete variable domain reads DTGVSQNPRHKITKRGQNVTFRCDPISEHNRLYWYRQTLGQGPEFLTYFQNEAQLEKSRLLSDRFSAERPKGSFSTLEIQRTEQGDSAMYLCASSLDLAVAFFGQGTRLTVV.

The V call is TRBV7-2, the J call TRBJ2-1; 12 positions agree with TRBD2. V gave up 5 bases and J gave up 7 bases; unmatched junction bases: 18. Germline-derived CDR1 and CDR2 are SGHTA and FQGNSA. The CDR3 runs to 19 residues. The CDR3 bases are TGTGCCAGCAGCCCACAATCCTCTAGCGGGAGGGCCGATAGGAATGAGCAGTTCTTC. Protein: CASSPQSSSGRADRNEQFF. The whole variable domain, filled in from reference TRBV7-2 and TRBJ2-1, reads GAGVSQSPSNKVTEKGKDVELRCDPISGHTALYWYRQSLGQGLEFLIYFQGNSAPDKSGLPSDRFSAERTGGSVSTLTIQRTQQEDSAVYLCASSPQSSSGRADRNEQFFGPGTRLTVL.

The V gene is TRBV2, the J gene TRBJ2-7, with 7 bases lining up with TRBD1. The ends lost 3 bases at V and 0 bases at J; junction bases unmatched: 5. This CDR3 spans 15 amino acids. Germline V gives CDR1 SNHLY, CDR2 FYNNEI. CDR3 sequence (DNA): TGTGCCAGCAGTGATCCAGGACAGGTCTCCTACGAGCAGTACTTC. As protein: CASSDPGQVSYEQYF.

The CDR3 here is CASSLAVEGTGQKYGYTF. In DNA form, the CDR3 reads TGTGCCAGCAGCTTAGCGGTCGAGGGGACAGGGCAAAAGTATGGCTACACCTTC. This chain links TRBV7-2 with TRBJ1-2; 9 bases map to TRBD1. The CDR3 is made up of 18 amino acids. J lost 5 bases, V lost 0 bases, and 13 bases had no gene match. The germline V gene has CDR1 SGHTA and CDR2 FQGNSA.

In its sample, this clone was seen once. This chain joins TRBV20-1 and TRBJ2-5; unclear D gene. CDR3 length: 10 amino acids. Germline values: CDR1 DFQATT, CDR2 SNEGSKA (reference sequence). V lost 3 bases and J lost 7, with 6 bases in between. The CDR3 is CSASPGTQYF. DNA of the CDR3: TGCAGTGCTAGTCCGGGGACCCAGTACTTC.

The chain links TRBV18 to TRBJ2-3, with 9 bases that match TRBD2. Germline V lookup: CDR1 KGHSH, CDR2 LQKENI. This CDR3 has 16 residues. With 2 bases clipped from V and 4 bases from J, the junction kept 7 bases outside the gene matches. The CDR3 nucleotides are TGTGCCAGCTCACCAATGGGGCGGGAGGGCCCAGATACGCAGTATTTT. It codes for CASSPMGREGPDTQYF.

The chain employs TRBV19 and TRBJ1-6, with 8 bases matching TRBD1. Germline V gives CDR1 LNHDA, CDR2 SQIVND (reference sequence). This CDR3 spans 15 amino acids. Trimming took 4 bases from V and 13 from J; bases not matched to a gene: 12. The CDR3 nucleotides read TGTGCCAGTAGTACGGCGGGGACAGGAATTTCCCCCCTCCACTTT. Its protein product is CASSTAGTGISPLHF.

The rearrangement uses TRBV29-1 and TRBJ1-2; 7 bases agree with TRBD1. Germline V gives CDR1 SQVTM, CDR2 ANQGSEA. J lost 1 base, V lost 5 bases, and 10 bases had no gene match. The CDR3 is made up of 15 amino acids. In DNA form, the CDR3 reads TGCAGCGTTCTTGAAATGGGACAGAATAACTATGGCTACACCTTC. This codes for CSVLEMGQNNYGYTF. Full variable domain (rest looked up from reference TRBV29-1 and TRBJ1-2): SAVISQKPSRDICQRGTSLTIQCQVDSQVTMMFWYRQQPGQSLTLIATANQGSEATYESGFVIDKFPISRPNLTFSTLTVSNMSPEDSSIYLCSVLEMGQNNYGYTFGSGTRLTVV.

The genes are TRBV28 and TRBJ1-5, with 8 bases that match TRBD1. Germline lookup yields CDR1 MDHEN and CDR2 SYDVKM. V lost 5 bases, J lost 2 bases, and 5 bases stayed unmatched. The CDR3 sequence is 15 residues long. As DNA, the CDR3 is TGTGCCAGCAGTACCACGACAGGGGGCAATCAGCCCCAGCATTTT. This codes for CASSTTTGGNQPQHF.

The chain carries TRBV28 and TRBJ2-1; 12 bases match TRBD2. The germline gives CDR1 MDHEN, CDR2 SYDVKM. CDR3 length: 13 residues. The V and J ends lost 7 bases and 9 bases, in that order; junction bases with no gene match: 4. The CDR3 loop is CASTSGRAGEQFF. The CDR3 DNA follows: TGTGCCAGCACTAGCGGGAGGGCCGGTGAGCAGTTCTTC.